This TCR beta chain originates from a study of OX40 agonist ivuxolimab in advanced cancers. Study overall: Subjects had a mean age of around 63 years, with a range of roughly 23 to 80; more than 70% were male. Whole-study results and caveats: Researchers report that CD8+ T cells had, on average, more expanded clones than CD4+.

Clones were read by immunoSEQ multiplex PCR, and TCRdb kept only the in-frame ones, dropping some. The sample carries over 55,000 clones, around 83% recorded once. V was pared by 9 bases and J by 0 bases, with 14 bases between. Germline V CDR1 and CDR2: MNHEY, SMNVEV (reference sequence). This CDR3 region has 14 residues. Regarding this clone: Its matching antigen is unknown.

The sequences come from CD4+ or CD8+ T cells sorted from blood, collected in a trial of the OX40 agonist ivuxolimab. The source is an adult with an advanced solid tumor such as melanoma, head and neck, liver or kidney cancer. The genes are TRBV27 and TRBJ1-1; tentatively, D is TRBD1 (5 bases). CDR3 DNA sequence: TGTGCCAGTTCCTACACAGGATTGAACACTGAAGCTTTCTTT. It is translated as CASSYTGLNTEAFF.